The rows below give T cell receptor beta chains drawn from one sample of a study of blood T cell repertoires in COVID-19. Method: immunoSEQ multiplex PCR; TCRdb's copy keeps in-frame clones and lacks some. The sample includes about 120,000 clones, around 81% of them seen just once. The specimen was peripheral blood. Receptors were obtained from a man in his fifties or sixties with acute or convalescent COVID-19. The CDR3 runs from the conserved cysteine through the conserved F or W. A D gene is named only where the DNA matches it firmly. Clone size, where shown, is once, few, many, or a class for clones that have expanded.

D gene,clone size,V gene,J gene,CDR3 DNA,CDR3 protein
.,.,TRBV5-1,TRBJ2-3,TGCGCCAGCAGCTGGACTCCACCCCCAGATACGCAGTATTTT,CASSWTPPPDTQYF
.,few,TRBV9,TRBJ2-1,TGTGCCAGCAGCGTACTCTCGGGAACCTACAATGAGCAGTTCTTC,CASSVLSGTYNEQFF
.,few,TRBV29-1,TRBJ2-7,TGCAGCGTGTCCCACAGCTACGAGCAGTACTTC,CSVSHSYEQYF
TRBD1,.,TRBV2,TRBJ2-1,TGTGCCAGCAGTGATAGGGACAGGGTATACAATGAGCAGTTCTTC,CASSDRDRVYNEQFF
TRBD1,few,TRBV3-1/TRBV3-2,TRBJ1-2,TGTGCCAGCAGCCAAGGACCGACAGGGGCCTATGGCTACACCTTC,CASSQGPTGAYGYTF
TRBD1,.,TRBV5-1,TRBJ2-7,TGCGCCAGCAGCTCCGGGACAGGCTACGAGCAGTACTTC,CASSSGTGYEQYF
.,.,TRBV5-1,TRBJ2-7,TGCGCCAGCAGCTTGATTGGAGGGGAGAACGAGCAGTACTTC,CASSLIGGENEQYF
TRBD1,.,TRBV24-1,TRBJ2-3,TGTGCCACCAGTGACCACAGGGGTGGGAAAGATACGCAGTATTTT,CATSDHRGGKDTQYF
.,.,TRBV7-9,TRBJ1-1,TGTGCCAGCAGCCAACAGGTAGAAGCTTTCTTT,CASSQQVEAFF
.,few,TRBV27,TRBJ2-7,TGTGCCAGCAGTTTATTGGCAGGGTCATCCTACGAGCAGTACTTC,CASSLLAGSSYEQYF
TRBD1,few,TRBV6-5,TRBJ1-1,TGTGCCAGCAGGTTACAGGGGAGCACTGAAGCTTTCTTT,CASRLQGSTEAFF
TRBD2,once,TRBV29-1,TRBJ2-1,TGCAGCGTGGCTAGCGGGAGGGCCAGGGAGCAGTTCTTC,CSVASGRAREQFF
.,.,TRBV5-1,TRBJ1-1,TGCGCCAGCAGCCGATGGGGAGAGAACACTGAAGCTTTCTTT,CASSRWGENTEAFF
.,.,TRBV5-1,TRBJ2-1,TGCGCCAGTCACCCCATTGGGGGCCGCTCGACCTACAATGAGCAGTTCTTC,CASHPIGGRSTYNEQFF
TRBD1,.,TRBV2,TRBJ2-2,TGTGCCAGCAGGCAGGGACAGGGTAACACCGGGGAGCTGTTTTTT,CASRQGQGNTGELFF
.,.,TRBV7-9,TRBJ1-1,TGTGCCAGCAGCTTAGATTGGGGCCGGGCTTTCTTT,CASSLDWGRAFF
TRBD2,.,TRBV5-1,TRBJ2-5,TGCGCCAGCAGCTTGGGGACTAGCGGGCCGCAAGAGACCCAGTACTTC,CASSLGTSGPQETQYF
.,.,TRBV5-1,TRBJ1-1,TGCGCCAGCAGCTTCTTGGGGGGTGAAGCTTTCTTT,CASSFLGGEAFF
TRBD2,.,TRBV30,TRBJ2-5,TGTGCCTGGAGTGGACTAGCGGGAGGTGCAGAGACCCAGTACTTC,CAWSGLAGGAETQYF
.,.,TRBV10-1,TRBJ2-3,TGCGCCAGCAGCGCCAGGGGTGGGGGCACAGATACGCAGTATTTT,CASSARGGGTDTQYF
.,.,TRBV28,TRBJ1-3,TGTGCCAGCAGTTCGGGGGGGAGCTCTGGAAACACCATATATTTT,CASSSGGSSGNTIYF
.,once,TRBV5-4,TRBJ2-7,TGTGCCAGCGGCCATATTACCTCCTACGAGCAGTACTTC,CASGHITSYEQYF
.,few,TRBV6-5,TRBJ2-2,TGTGCCAGCAGCCAAGGAATGAATGAGGTCCGGGAGCTGTTTTTT,CASSQGMNEVRELFF
.,.,TRBV18,TRBJ2-5,TGTGCCAGCTCACCCCCCAACGCGGGGTCCGAGACCCAGTACTTC,CASSPPNAGSETQYF
TRBD2,few,TRBV19,TRBJ2-2,TGTGCCAGTAGTATAGCCACTAGCGGGCATAACATAAGTACCGGGGAGCTGTTTTTT,CASSIATSGHNISTGELFF
.,once,TRBV5-1,TRBJ1-2,TGCGCCAGCAGCTTGGCGGGAAACTATGGCTACACCTTC,CASSLAGNYGYTF
.,.,TRBV28,TRBJ2-5,TGTGCCAGCAGTTTATTGAGTCAGAACAGGCCCCAAGAGACCCAGTACTTC,CASSLLSQNRPQETQYF
TRBD1,.,TRBV29-1,TRBJ1-3,TGCAGCGTTACCCAGGGGGAAGGAAACACCATATATTTT,CSVTQGEGNTIYF
TRBD1,few,TRBV5-1,TRBJ2-7,TGCGCCAGCAGCCCCGGGACAGGGTCCGAGCAGTACTTC,CASSPGTGSEQYF
.,.,TRBV20-1,TRBJ1-1,TGCAGTGCTAGTGAAGCCTCGTTACAGGGAGAAGAAGCTTTCTTT,CSASEASLQGEEAFF
.,.,TRBV15,TRBJ1-3,TGTGCCACCAGCAGAGATGAGGGCTCTGGAAACACCATATATTTT,CATSRDEGSGNTIYF
TRBD2,.,TRBV7-2,TRBJ2-2,TGTGCCAGCAGTCGTCCTCGGGAGGGCCGCGGGGAGCTGTTTTTT,CASSRPREGRGELFF
TRBD1,.,TRBV10-2,TRBJ1-2,TGCGCCAGCAGTGGGGACAGGGGAGTTGGCTACACCTTC,CASSGDRGVGYTF
.,.,TRBV28,TRBJ2-7,TGTGCCACCTGGAGGGACGGGGCCTACGAGCAGTACTTC,CATWRDGAYEQYF
.,.,TRBV2,TRBJ1-2,TGTGCCAGCAGGAAGGGGGTGCTTTTGGAAGGCTACACCTTC,CASRKGVLLEGYTF